This T cell receptor (beta chain) appears in the sequencing data of a study of T cell responses to AZD1222 COVID-19 vaccine. Study results and caveats: A reported finding is that nearly half of spike-specific TCRs target unmutated variant regions. White British ancestry dominated among donors, who included more females, and clonal diversity was possibly underestimated. Spike-spanning, vaccine-associated CD4 TCRs were dominant at 160-218 and 743-854.

On this clone itself: Antigen: not known.

Libraries were prepared by immunoSEQ multiplex PCR; TCRdb keeps only in-frame clonotypes and omits some of them. The sample yields about 82,000 clones, 90% to 95% seen once. This clonotype was sampled from an adult in good health. Sample: peripheral blood, taken on day 0 of AZD1222 vaccination.

The CDR3 reads CAATGGFSYNEQFF. CDR3 DNA: TGTGCCGCCACGGGGGGGTTCTCCTACAATGAGCAGTTCTTC. The chain employs TRBV28 and TRBJ2-1; 8 bases are shared with TRBD2. Trimming took 11 bases from V and 0 from J; bases not matched to a gene: 6. The CDR3 length is 14 residues. Germline V lookup: CDR1 MDHEN, CDR2 SYDVKM.